Included here is one TCR beta chain sequence, with context. Its antigen is not yet known. There are no base qualities to consult, and no much larger clone falls within one base. Amplification of TCR beta CDR3 regions was carried out from RNA transcripts. A first-round RT-PCR of the TCR CDR3 used the HTBI primer set with the Qiagen OneStep RT-PCR kit. Libraries were constructed in a second round of multiplex PCR, after which size selection and purification were carried out. Libraries were sequenced paired-end with 100 bp reads on an Illumina HiSeq2000. Per the source publication's procedure: SOAPnuke was used to process the raw data, removing reads that contained adapters or uncalled bases, had a mean Phred below 15, or lacked an exact match to the constant primer or identifier. High-quality paired reads were merged using COPE v1.2.5, and each unique nucleotide sequence was defined as a clonotype. MiTCR v1.1 was used to align the clonotypes against IMGT TRBV, TRBD and TRBJ reference segments. Analysis was restricted to V-J combinations with a frequency above 0.0001, which covered roughly 99% of repertoires. A TCS score was defined as the ratio between F50 (clonal expansion) and ExV (chaos), using BLOSUM62-based TCRdist between CDR3 peptides within each V-J. Welch's t-statistics and random forest reduced around 510 V-J features to 13, which were used in a naive Bayes classifier (R e1071). The Morisita-Horn index was used to measure how similar the thyroid and blood repertoires were. Through fastp at Q25 and MiXCR, TCRdb rebuilt clones from the public reads, retaining in-frame beta chains. Identical CDR3 proteins give one entry, which carries the most common genes and DNA. The V and J calls here are based on TCRdb, not the publication. A total of approximately 870,000 distinct CDR3 sequences appear in this sample, around 39% of them only once. Together, the top ten hold around 10% of the sample.

Stable Graves' hyperthyroidism was defined as the absence of progression to ophthalmopathy over 18 months of follow-up. Hyperthyroidism patients were newly diagnosed, with disease duration under 2 months, and aged 18 to 65 years. Exclusion was applied to patients with uncontrolled infections, other autoimmune diseases, pregnancy or lactation. Diagnoses were based on clinical symptoms, serum thyroxine and TRAb, thyroid ultrasound and orbital computed tomography. Ficoll-Paque density gradient centrifugation was used to isolate PBMCs from approximately 11 ml of fresh peripheral blood. Total RNA was extracted using Trizol reagent, and RNA quality was assessed on an Agilent 2100 Bioanalyzer. V has 8 bases trimmed and J has 6 bases trimmed; junction bases matching no gene number 11. CDR1 and CDR2, per the germline V gene, are SGHVS and FQNEAQ. The CDR3 has 14 amino acids, counting the end cysteine and phenylalanine. The kept DNA is CDR3 alone, 42 bases in frame from the first base.

This entry is derived from a study of T cells in Graves' hyperthyroidism and ophthalmopathy (dated by TCRdb to the late 2010s). In terms of the full investigation: Peripheral blood was sampled at the time of initial diagnosis, prior to any treatment. After sampling, hyperthyroidism patients received methimazole starting at 30 mg daily, and ophthalmopathy patients received high-dose intravenous methylprednisolone. An independent validation cohort of around 19 hyperthyroidism patients and more than 15 patients who later progressed to ophthalmopathy tested prospective prediction of ophthalmopathy. The paper describes TCR Vbeta CDR3 sequencing of some 130 peripheral blood samples, made up of about 41 ophthalmopathy patients, some 76 hyperthyroidism patients and some 17 progressor patients. TCR V-J signatures able to tell the groups apart were searched for in a discovery cohort of approximately 95 patients, of whom around 42 had Graves' ophthalmopathy and roughly 59 had stable Graves' hyperthyroidism. For training and testing, the 95 to 100 patients in the discovery cohort were randomly divided in a 7:3 ratio. In more than 5 Graves' hyperthyroidism patients, the study also compared T-cell repertoires from thyroid tissue with T-cell repertoires from blood. Overall study outcomes, separate from this receptor: In validation, the model predicted progression to ophthalmopathy a median of around 6.5 months before onset, with approximately 68% sensitivity and 72.22% specificity. Ophthalmopathy was separated from stable hyperthyroidism by a 13 V-J signature model, with around 90% sensitivity and about 81% specificity obtained in cross-validation and 80%/75% obtained in testing. Sample size was not statistically predetermined, and blinding of investigators to group allocation was not performed. Most expanded thyroid clonotypes (frequency above 0.001) were also detected in blood, a finding suggesting that blood repertoires may reflect thyroid immune responses.

The TCR comes from a man younger than 35 with Graves' hyperthyroidism. The rearranged segments are TRBV7-8 and TRBJ2-7, and TRBD2 matches 9 of the central bases. Sequencing input: blood. The DNA sequence follows: TGTGCCAGCTTCGGTCCGGGACTAGCAGGCGAGCAGTACTTC. This yields the protein CASFGPGLAGEQYF.